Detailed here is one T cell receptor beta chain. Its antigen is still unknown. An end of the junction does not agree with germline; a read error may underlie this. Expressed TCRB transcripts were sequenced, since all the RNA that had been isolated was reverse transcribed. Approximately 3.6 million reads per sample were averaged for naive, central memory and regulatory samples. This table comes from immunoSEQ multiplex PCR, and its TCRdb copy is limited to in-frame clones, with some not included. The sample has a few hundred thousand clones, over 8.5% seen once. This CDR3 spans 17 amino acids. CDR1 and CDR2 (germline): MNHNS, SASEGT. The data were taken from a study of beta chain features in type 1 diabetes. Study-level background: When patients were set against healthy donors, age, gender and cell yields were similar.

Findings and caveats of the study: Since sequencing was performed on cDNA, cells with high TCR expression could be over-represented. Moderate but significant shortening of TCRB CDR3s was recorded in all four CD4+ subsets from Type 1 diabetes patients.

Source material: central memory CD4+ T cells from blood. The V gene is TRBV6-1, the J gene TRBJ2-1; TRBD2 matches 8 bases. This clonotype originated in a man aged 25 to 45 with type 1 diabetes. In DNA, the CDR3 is TGTGCCATCAGTGAGTCCCCGGGGACTAGGCCCCCCAATGAGCAGTTCTTC. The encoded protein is CAISESPGTRPPNEQFF.